The 27 T cell receptor beta chains below all came from one sample that was sequenced in a study of cytomegalovirus exposure and HLA in healthy donors (dated 2017 in TCRdb). The library was produced with the immunoSEQ multiplex PCR assay. A mixture of 60 forward primers for TCR Vbeta segments and 13 reverse primers for TCR Jbeta segments was used in the multiplex PCR. TCRdb retrieved this table from immuneACCESS and kept in-frame rearrangements only. Not all clones are present; in checked studies, unresolved V genes account for under half, and no reason is known for the remainder. The sample includes about 98,000 clones, with about 76% observed a single time. The ten biggest clones cover roughly 8.8% of the sample. Material for sequencing was PBMCs. These TCRs come from a human donor in good health.

This clone has only a few counts. The CDR3 protein is CSVDALGLVDEAFF. CDR3 nucleotides: TGCAGCGTTGACGCCCTTGGACTGGTGGATGAAGCTTTCTTT. The chain uses TRBV29-1 and TRBJ1-1; D remains unclear. Trimming removed 3 bases at V and 7 bases at J, with 18 bases between. CDR1 SQVTM and CDR2 ANQGSEA come from the germline V gene. The CDR3 has 14 residues.

In the case of this clone: This same CDR3 is encoded by further DNA sequences in the sample. This chain uses TRBV5-1 with TRBJ1-2; no firm D call. The CDR3 extends over 15 amino acids. Trimming pared 0 bases from V and 3 bases from J, leaving 12 bases between. Germline lookup yields CDR1 SGHRS and CDR2 YFSETQ. The CDR3 nucleotides are TGCGCCAGCAGCTTGGAAACTGGAGCTCACTATGGCTACACCTTC. Its protein product is CASSLETGAHYGYTF. The full variable domain, with the rest looked up from reference TRBV5-1 and TRBJ1-2, is KAGVTQTPRYLIKTRGQQVTLSCSPISGHRSVSWYQQTPGQGLQFLFEYFSETQRNKGNFPGRFSGRQFSNSRSEMNVSTLELGDSALYLCASSLETGAHYGYTFGSGTRLTVV.

V and J are TRBV2 and TRBJ2-3, with 9 positions matching TRBD1. Germline V lookup: CDR1 SNHLY, CDR2 FYNNEI. The CDR3 is 16 residues long. V was pared by 5 bases and J by 3 bases, with 9 bases of the junction left unmatched. The CDR3 DNA follows: TGTGCCAGCAGTCCCGGGACAGGGCGGCCAACAGATACGCAGTATTTT. It is translated as CASSPGTGRPTDTQYF.

V usage is TRBV6-5 and J usage is TRBJ1-2, with D uncertain. The germline V and J ends were trimmed by 5 bases and 8 bases, with 15 bases remaining between them. Looked up from germline, CDR1 is MNHEY and CDR2 is SVGAGI. The CDR3 is 13 residues long. The CDR3 here is CASSLFGVRGYTF. In DNA form, the CDR3 reads TGTGCCAGCAGTCTCTTCGGGGTAAGGGGCTACACCTTC.

The V call is TRBV30, the J call TRBJ1-3, with D maybe TRBD1 (5 bases). Trimming took off 0 bases at V and 3 bases at J, with 9 bases between the two ends. This CDR3 contains 14 residues. Germline CDR1 is GTSNPN and CDR2 is SVGIG (reference sequence). DNA of the CDR3: TGTGCCTGGAGTGTAAGGGGAGGTGGAAACACCATATATTTT. Its protein product is CAWSVRGGGNTIYF.

The rearrangement uses TRBV9 and TRBJ1-5; 9 bases are a match to TRBD1. Germline V CDR1 and CDR2: SGDLS, YYNGEE. The CDR3 consists of 14 residues. V was clipped by 3 bases and J by 6 bases; unmatched bases: 4. The CDR3 nucleotides are TGTGCCAGCAGCGAAACAGGGGGCCGTCAGCCCCAGCATTTT. Protein sequence: CASSETGGRQPQHF.

This clone was counted once. CDR3 amino acids: CASSPRDRVHRYGYTF. The CDR3 coding sequence is TGTGCCAGCAGCCCCCGGGACAGGGTTCACCGCTATGGCTACACCTTC. The chain has TRBV13 and TRBJ1-2; 9 bases are a match to TRBD1. The CDR3 totals 16 residues. J was trimmed by 4 bases and V by 5 bases; bases with no gene match: 11. The germline V gene encodes CDR1 PRHDT and CDR2 FYEKMQ (reference sequence). The whole variable domain, remainder taken from reference TRBV13 and TRBJ1-2, is AAGVIQSPRHLIKEKRETATLKCYPIPRHDTVYWYQQGPGQDPQFLISFYEKMQSDKGSIPDRFSAQQFSDYHSELNMSSLELGDSALYFCASSPRDRVHRYGYTFGSGTRLTVV.

The chain combines TRBV5-1 with TRBJ2-3; TRBD1 agrees at 7 bases. CDR1 is SGHRS and CDR2 is YFSETQ in the germline V gene. The length of the CDR3 is 16 residues. The junction had 10 bases not matched to a gene; V was cut back by 1 base and J by 5 bases. The CDR3 sequence is CASSLRGEGAGDTQYF. The CDR3 coding sequence is TGCGCCAGCAGCTTGAGGGGTGAGGGGGCCGGAGATACGCAGTATTTT. Full variable domain (outside the CDR3, taken from reference TRBV5-1 and TRBJ2-3): KAGVTQTPRYLIKTRGQQVTLSCSPISGHRSVSWYQQTPGQGLQFLFEYFSETQRNKGNFPGRFSGRQFSNSRSEMNVSTLELGDSALYLCASSLRGEGAGDTQYFGPGTRLTVL.

This chain uses TRBV7-6 with TRBJ2-1; possibly TRBD2 for D (6 bases). Trimming took 5 bases from V and 6 from J, leaving 23 bases between them. Germline V lookup: CDR1 SGHVS, CDR2 FNYEAQ. The CDR3 loop spans 17 amino acids. As DNA, the CDR3 is TGTGCCAGCAGCGCCAGCTCCCCTAGCGTCAGGACCAATGAGCAGTTCTTC. Its translation is CASSASSPSVRTNEQFF.

The CDR3 sequence is CASSSYTDTQYF. CDR3 nucleotide sequence: TGTGCCAGTAGTTCTTACACAGATACGCAGTATTTT. The chain joins TRBV19 to TRBJ2-3; D uncertain. Per the germline V gene, CDR1 is LNHDA and CDR2 is SQIVND (reference sequence). CDR3 length: 12 residues. V was clipped by 5 bases and J by 2 bases, with 5 bases between them.

As regards this clone: Germline and junction disagree at one end, which may indicate a read error. This CDR3 is also generated by other DNA sequences in the sample. This chain links TRBV29-1 with TRBJ2-2, with D tentatively TRBD1 (6 bases). The CDR3 extends over 14 amino acids. The germline CDR1 and CDR2 sequences are SQVTM and ANQGSEA. The CDR3 nucleotides are TGCAGCGTTGAAAGGGCAGGGGTTACCGGGGAGCTGTTCTTT. It codes for CSVERAGVTGELFF.

The rearrangement links TRBV2 to TRBJ1-2, with 7 bases matching TRBD1. Germline V gives CDR1 SNHLY, CDR2 FYNNEI. The CDR3 runs to 16 residues. The trim removed 4 bases at V and 0 bases at J, leaving 8 bases unmatched. The CDR3 region is CASSAIGTVANYGYTF. The CDR3 DNA sequence: TGTGCCAGCAGTGCCATTGGGACAGTAGCTAACTATGGCTACACCTTC.

J is TRBJ2-7 and V is TRBV28; possibly TRBD1 for D (6 bases). CDR3 length: 16 residues. V gave up 5 bases and J gave up 0 bases, with 17 bases separating them. Germline-derived CDR1 and CDR2 are MDHEN and SYDVKM. In DNA form, the CDR3 reads TGTGCCAGCAGTGTTTTACAGGGCGCAGGCTCCTACGAGCAGTACTTC. Amino acid sequence: CASSVLQGAGSYEQYF.

The chain is built from TRBV15 and TRBJ2-5; 8 nucleotides align to TRBD1. Germline V CDR1 and CDR2: LNHNV, YYDKDF (reference sequence). CDR3 length equals 16 residues. Trimming took 0 bases from V and 5 from J; bases not matched to a gene: 8. The CDR3 sequence is CATSRDQGAIVETQYF. The CDR3 nucleotides are TGTGCCACCAGCAGAGATCAGGGGGCCATCGTGGAGACCCAGTACTTC.

The chain employs TRBV10-2 and TRBJ1-1, with a tentative D call TRBD1 (6 bases). The CDR3 is made up of 17 amino acids. In germline, CDR1 is WSHSY, CDR2 SAAADI. V lost 3 bases and J lost 4, with 21 bases in between. CDR3 nucleotides: TGCGCCAGCAGTGAAAACCCAGGGGTAACTTTGGTCACTGAAGCTTTCTTT. Translated, it gives CASSENPGVTLVTEAFF.

The V gene is TRBV5-4, the J gene TRBJ2-1, with a weak D call TRBD2 (5 bases). V was trimmed by 8 bases and J by 6 bases, leaving 15 bases between them. This CDR3 contains 13 residues. Germline CDR1 is SGHNT and CDR2 is YYREEE (reference sequence). CDR3 in DNA: TGTGCCAGTCGGGGAGTGGGAAGCAATGAGCAGTTCTTC. Protein: CASRGVGSNEQFF.

This clone was recorded once. This chain uses TRBV6-5 with TRBJ2-3; 8 nucleotides match TRBD2. J gave up 2 bases and V 2 bases, and 6 bases lay outside the gene matches. This CDR3 comprises 16 residues. Germline CDR1 MNHEY, CDR2 SVGAGI. The CDR3 coding sequence is TGTGCCAGCAGTTACGTGGCCGGGAGGGCCACAGATACGCAGTATTTT. Translation: CASSYVAGRATDTQYF.

The chain couples TRBV6-4 to TRBJ1-2; D gene ambiguous. The V end lost 7 bases, the J end lost 1 base, and 4 bases lay between the germline ends. This CDR3 is 11 amino acids long. Germline assignment: CDR1 MRHNA and CDR2 SNTAGT. In nucleotides, the CDR3 is TGTGCCAGCAAGCATAACTATGGCTACACCTTC. Its translation: CASKHNYGYTF.

This rearrangement joins TRBV9 to TRBJ1-1; D not resolved. V lost 4 bases and J lost 4, with 17 bases in between. This CDR3 is 15 amino acids long. The germline V gene has CDR1 SGDLS and CDR2 YYNGEE. Written as DNA, the CDR3 is TGTGCCAGCAGCCTCCCCGGGGAGTGGGGCACTGAAGCTTTCTTT. Protein product: CASSLPGEWGTEAFF.

The V and J genes are TRBV9 and TRBJ2-2; 9 positions match TRBD1. The germline V gene encodes CDR1 SGDLS and CDR2 YYNGEE. The V and J ends lost 0 bases and 5 bases, in that order; junction bases with no gene match: 8. CDR3 size: 17 residues. The CDR3 DNA sequence: TGTGCCAGCAGCGTAGCCGGGACAGGGCCTTTGACCGGGGAGCTGTTTTTT. Translation: CASSVAGTGPLTGELFF.

This clone was counted a few times. This rearrangement joins TRBV28 to TRBJ1-2, with TRBD1 as a possible D gene (6 bases). CDR3 length equals 12 residues. V gave up 6 bases and J gave up 5 bases, with 10 bases separating them. Germline loops: CDR1 MDHEN, CDR2 SYDVKM. This CDR3 reads CASSLTGYGYTF. The CDR3 nucleotides read TGTGCCAGCAGCCTCACAGGGTATGGCTACACCTTC.

V usage is TRBV5-1 and J usage is TRBJ2-5; 9 bases fit TRBD2. The junction had 14 bases not matched to a gene; V was cut back by 7 bases and J by 4 bases. This CDR3 has 16 amino acids. CDR1 SGHRS and CDR2 YFSETQ come from the germline V gene. CDR3 amino acids: CASARGASGTPETQYF. The CDR3 nucleotides are TGCGCCAGCGCCCGGGGGGCTAGCGGGACTCCAGAGACCCAGTACTTC.

The chain links TRBV27 to TRBJ2-7, with 11 bases matching TRBD2. Germline loops: CDR1 MNHEY, CDR2 SMNVEV (reference sequence). This CDR3 region has 16 residues. J gave up 6 bases and V 5 bases, and 12 bases lay outside the gene matches. CDR3 loop: CASSPGRSGGAFEQYF. The CDR3 bases are TGTGCCAGCAGTCCTGGTCGTAGCGGGGGGGCCTTCGAGCAGTACTTC.

V gene TRBV27 combines with J gene TRBJ2-7, with a possible D match to TRBD1 (6 bases). The V end was cut by 2 bases, the J end by 2 bases, with 10 bases between. Germline CDR1 and CDR2: MNHEY and SMNVEV (reference sequence). This CDR3 is 14 amino acids long. The CDR3 loop is CASSLRDKAYEQYF. The CDR3 bases are TGTGCCAGCAGTTTAAGGGACAAAGCCTACGAGCAGTACTTC.

The rearrangement links TRBV29-1 to TRBJ2-3; maybe TRBD2 (6 bases). Deletions cut 4 bases from V and 6 bases from J, with 17 bases between. The CDR3 covers 14 residues. Germline CDR1 is SQVTM and CDR2 is ANQGSEA. The CDR3 DNA is TGCAGCGTTGTCGGTGGGAGCAGCGGGGATACGCAGTATTTT. Translation: CSVVGGSSGDTQYF.

DNA of the CDR3: TGCGCCAGCAGCTTGACAGGGCTTGGCAATCAGCCCCAGCATTTT. It codes for CASSLTGLGNQPQHF. The V and J genes are TRBV5-1 and TRBJ1-5, with TRBD1 as a possible D gene (6 bases). CDR1 and CDR2 (germline): SGHRS, YFSETQ. V was clipped by 1 base and J by 2 bases, with 10 bases between them. This CDR3 is 15 amino acids long.

This chain uses TRBV5-4 with TRBJ2-3, with 11 bases fitting TRBD2. The length of the CDR3 is 15 residues. The trim removed 4 bases at V and 3 bases at J, leaving 4 bases unmatched. Looked up from germline, CDR1 is SGHNT and CDR2 is YYREEE (reference sequence). The CDR3 spells CASSLRTSGTDTQYF. The DNA for the CDR3 is TGTGCCAGCAGCCTCCGGACTAGCGGGACAGATACGCAGTATTTT.